The present TCR beta chain was sequenced within a study of post-analysis software for immune sequencing data. Turning to this clonotype: What it recognizes is unknown.

CDR1 MGHRA and CDR2 YSYEKL come from the germline V gene. Losses at the gene ends were 3 bases for V and 3 bases for J; bases not matched to a gene: 12. There are 18 residues in the CDR3. Included in the TCR beta cDNA libraries were unique molecular identifiers. TCRdb itself ran the PCR reads through MiXCR, one entry per CDR3 protein. The sample comprises around 710,000 distinct CDR3 sequences, 46% of which are singletons, and approximately 5% rests with the top ten. Study-wide results and caveats: With TRBV5-6, TRBV5-1 and TRBV20-1 included, about 5 TRBV segments were more frequent in patients than in controls.

The TCR originated in a girl aged 10-17 years with multiple sclerosis. The V call is TRBV4-1, the J call TRBJ2-1; the match to TRBD2 covers 9 bases. Sequencing was done on a sample of blood. As DNA, the CDR3 is TGCGCCAGCAGCCAGACCGAGGGTGCTAGCGGGATCTACAATGAGCAGTTCTTC. Amino acids: CASSQTEGASGIYNEQFF.